This paragraph reports one T cell receptor beta chain. The target antigen is unknown. Every unsorted PBMC PCR replicate was loaded with about 300 ng DNA, tens of thousands of T cell genomes. Sequencing was performed with immunoSEQ multiplex PCR; in TCRdb, only in-frame clones are kept and a portion is missing. The sample shows some 480,000 clones, roughly 85% of them seen only once. The CDR3 runs 14 residues. V lost 4 bases, J lost 2 bases, and 4 bases stayed unmatched. Germline CDR1 SQVTM, CDR2 ANQGSEA. The entry originates in a study of shared clonotypes between healthy human individuals. The study, taken as a whole, reports: Sharing of clonotypes among donors was expected to vary with sequencing depth.

This TCR was sampled from a woman in her forties in good health. Some clones in this sample may be carry-over from other donors' samples. The chain recombines TRBV29-1 with TRBJ1-5; 8 bases fit TRBD1. The material sequenced was PBMCs. The CDR3 region has the DNA TGCAGCGTTGTAGACAGGGGTGGCAATCAGCCCCAGCATTTT. The encoded protein is CSVVDRGGNQPQHF.